The subject of this entry is one T cell receptor beta chain. Noted treatment: about 20 received Ad26.COV2.S at low or high dose, single or two shots; about 5 received placebo; per-sample allocation not given. Collection of the samples took place on day 63 after the first injection of vaccine or placebo. The sample originates from a study of Ad26.COV2.S vaccination and SARS-CoV-2 variants. Study in general: Once, or twice with 56 days between doses, Ad26.COV2.S was given intramuscularly.

The ends lost 3 bases at V and 8 bases at J; junction bases unmatched: 10. CDR3 length: 15 amino acids. CDR1 and CDR2 (germline): SGDLS, YYNGEE. Profiling relied on immunoSEQ multiplex PCR, and the TCRdb table lists in-frame clones only, not all of them. This table has around 250,000 clones, around 88% appearing once. This sequence joins TRBV9 and TRBJ2-2; 7 nucleotides match TRBD2. The source was peripheral blood, collected in a trial of Ad26.COV2.S vaccine versus placebo. This TCR was sampled from a person aged 18-65 years who received the Ad26.COV2.S COVID-19 vaccine or a placebo. CDR3 DNA: TGTGCCAGCAGCGCCTCGCCGGGACTAATGGGGGAGCTGTTTTTT. Its translation: CASSASPGLMGELFF.